This TCR beta chain is from a study of cytomegalovirus exposure and HLA in healthy donors (dated by TCRdb to about 2017). Notes on the research overall: An earlier analysis of some 600 of the donors reported about 300 Gb of sequence data and 100 million to 120 million unique TCR beta sequences obtained from approximately 180 million T cells. Approximately 300 gigabases of sequencing data and 70 million to 95 million unique TCR sequences made up an early release that covered roughly 670 HLA-typed donors. Of the 300 to 450 genotyped donors, roughly 80% fell in the genetic ancestry cluster associated with self-reported Caucasian donors. The study aimed to test whether signatures of past pathogen exposure could be identified by cataloging public T cell receptors. Using immunosequencing, the study profiled T cell repertoires from around 670 subjects and related those repertoires to cytomegalovirus serostatus. Besides the first cohort of roughly 700 subjects, a separate validation cohort made up of over 100 different subjects was used. To predict cytomegalovirus infection status, the study combined high-throughput TCR immunosequencing, statistical association of individual TCRs with disease status, and machine learning. A later analysis re-analyzed previously published TCR beta repertoires from 666 donors and added high-resolution HLA genotyping to study TCR occurrence patterns. Rather than drawing on any new phenotypic data, the later analysis identified candidate immune exposures from TCR beta sequences and the way those sequences occurred across donors. An earlier analysis of 587 of the donors used high-throughput TCR beta sequencing to judge whether each TCR beta V gene segment behaved as functional or pseudogenic. Donor age, sex, ethnicity and CMV serostatus were collected together with the repertoire data. Genome-wide SNP genotypes for about three fifths of the roughly 670 donors were used in a later genetic analysis, which treated that subset as a discovery cohort. All discovery cohort repertoires had been generated using a single sequencing platform. HLA typing covered class I and class II loci at four-digit resolution. Typing coverage differed by locus: A, B, C, DRB1 and DQB1 were typed in about 620-640 donors, DQA1 in about 560, DPA1 in 600 to 610, and DPB1 in just under 490. About five DR-DQ haplotypes were handled as single units for association and clustering because linkage in the cohort was strong. Across 300 to 500 genotyped donors of the cohort, an average of roughly 230,000 unique TCR beta nucleotide sequences per donor were sequenced, and approximately 19% of those sequences were non-productive.

With respect to this clone: Its antigen remains unidentified. Base qualities were left out, and no much larger clone turns up one base away.

As encoded in the germline V gene, CDR1 is SGHTA while CDR2 is FQGNSA. Including cysteine and phenylalanine, the CDR3 has 14 amino acids. Of the read, only the CDR3 DNA is kept; its 42 bases are in frame from base 1. V is pared back by 5 bases and J by 4 bases, with 14 bases lying between the germline termini. The cohort comprised around 700 healthy bone marrow donors. At the time of sampling, every cohort member was nominally healthy, though immune exposures that went unrecorded were likely present. The donor was CMV seronegative and belonged to the group of over 350 seronegative cohort members. A peripheral blood sample was collected from each donor, and TCR beta sequencing was performed on peripheral blood mononuclear cells. Genomic DNA extraction from the blood cell samples was performed with the Qiagen DNeasy Blood Extraction Kit. The full study reports these points: Only TCR beta chains were sequenced in this cohort, and the absence of alpha or paired-chain data limited detectable features. According to a later analysis, most CMV-associated TCR beta chains appeared to be HLA-restricted, and the HLA associations seemed to be driven largely by CMV exposure. Several of the top co-occurrence clusters appeared to be linked to parvovirus B19, influenza, CMV and Epstein-Barr virus, according to a later analysis. A cluster of highly shared sequence variants was judged likely to be a technical artifact of the sequencing pipeline. Some IMGT-functional V segments, including TRBV6-2 and TRBV6-3, could not be told apart with the 87-base-pair reads, so those segments were excluded. It was suggested by the authors that the approach could potentially be generalized to other disease states and immunological phenotypes. In the study, some 180 TCR beta chains were listed as associated with cytomegalovirus. CMV serostatus was the only immune exposure information available for the cohort. Because counts were too low, about 15 rarely observed V segments, including chromosome 9 orphons, were left out of the earlier analysis of 587 of the donors. Linkage disequilibrium might explain the correlated functional status among segregating V segments, but an unknown experimental factor could not be excluded. A few of the identified cytomegalovirus-associated TCR beta chains were confirmed in vitro to be specific for cytomegalovirus antigens. A later analysis associated roughly 17,000 TCR beta sequences with specific HLA alleles at a false discovery rate of 0.05. Compared with equally common non-associated chains, HLA-associated TCR beta chains in a later analysis were more clonally expanded and had lower generation probabilities. According to a later genetic analysis, donors in an Asian-associated ancestry cluster had fewer N-insertions in productive TCRs than the roughly 700-donor mean. According to a later analysis, TCR association rates differed among HLA loci, with DRB1 alleles showing the most associated TCRs and HLA-C alleles showing the fewest. Broadly in line with IMGT annotations, most TCR beta V segments showed up in productive rearrangements about 90% or about 30% of the time in an earlier analysis of some 590 of the donors. When HLA alleles, especially DR and DQ, strongly co-occurred, attributing TCR associations to individual alleles was difficult. The presence/absence analyses assumed that sequencing depth was roughly uniform across donors, and that assumption may not be true. Because some donors lacked HLA typing at each locus, the association tests relied only on the typed subset. The classifier was reported to diagnose cytomegalovirus status with high specificity and sensitivity in both the original and validation cohorts. In a later genetic analysis, a missense DCLRE1C variant was associated with V-gene and J-gene trimming of TCR beta chains, and the association was replicated in an independent cohort. A further reported finding was that TCR beta sequences accurately predicted the HLA-A and HLA-B alleles for most subjects in the first cohort. Across donors, most TCR sequences were observed very rarely, whereas some public TCRs were present in many individuals.

Libraries were made using the immunoSEQ multiplex PCR assay. The multiplex PCR relied on a mix of 60 forward primers for TCR Vbeta segments and 13 reverse primers for TCR Jbeta segments. The CDR3 region of rearranged TCR beta genes was amplified from genomic DNA with a multiplex PCR assay. The Illumina HiSeq System was used to sequence the amplified TCR beta libraries as 87-base-pair reads. The authors' pipeline ran thus. A later analysis counted about 76 million unique TCR beta chains across the 640 or so repertoires, and about 10 million of these chains were shared by at least two donors. Raw reads were error-corrected and collapsed into unique sequences by a nearest-neighbor algorithm in which closely related sequences were merged to remove PCR and sequencing errors. Alignment of CDR3 sequences to IMGT reference sequences was used to assign V, D and J gene segments. For a sequence to be retained, at least a six-nucleotide match to both a V gene segment and a J gene segment was required. A rearrangement counted as productive if the CDR3 had no stop codons and remained in frame with V and J, and every other rearrangement counted as non-productive. CDR3 was defined according to IMGT convention as the region running from the second conserved V-encoded cysteine to the conserved J-encoded phenylalanine. Sequences without an unambiguous match to a single V gene segment were excluded from the earlier analysis of 450 to 650 of the donors. In an earlier analysis of 587 of the donors, V segments were called functional above 56.7% productive rearrangements and were called segregating when the between-donor standard deviation exceeded 5%. A statistical classification framework was built to diagnose cytomegalovirus status from the catalog of TCR beta chain sequences. In a later analysis, V and J genes were assigned by comparing TCR nucleotide sequences against IMGT/GENE-DB human TR gene sequences. Using the TCRdist pipeline, a later analysis assigned CDR3 sequences along with most-parsimonious VDJ recombination scenarios. A later analysis defined each TCR beta chain by its CDR3 amino acid sequence plus V-gene family, and excluded reads lacking a unique V-gene family. As a way to deal with suspected cross-contamination and a sequencing artifact, a later analysis dropped 592 nucleotide sequences that were highly shared and had low generation probability. In a later analysis, a clonal expansion index for each public chain was calculated from normalized within-repertoire ranks of inferred template counts. In a later analysis, generation probabilities were computed with a VDJ recombination model fitted to out-of-frame rearrangements, and the resulting probabilities were checked against IGoR. In a later analysis, hypergeometric tests were used to score TCR-TCR, TCR-HLA and TCR-CMV co-occurrence, with a repertoire-size bias correction applied to TCR pairs. False discovery rates were estimated in a later analysis by permuting HLA or CMV assignments 20 times. In a later analysis, co-occurring TCRs were grouped using DBSCAN, with TCRdist sequence similarity added in when clustering inside HLA-allele-positive subsets. For co-occurrence clustering, repertoires with fewer than 30,000 or more than 120,000 public chains were excluded, along with four to six repertoires with anomalous nucleotide sharing. The clones in this table, taken by TCRdb from immuneACCESS, are in-frame only. Not every clone is retained; where verified, under half of the shortfall comes from an unresolved V gene, and the cause of the rest is unknown. Clone size and the V and J calls come from that table; the DNA yielded D and trimming. In all, the sample holds roughly 73,000 clones, and about 80% of those were seen once. The ten largest make up around 3.7% of the sample.

The source of this sequence is a middle-aged man in good health and CMV-seronegative. This chain joins TRBV7-2 to TRBJ1-1, and perhaps TRBD1 as D gene, on 5 matching bases. Sequenced: PBMCs. CDR3 protein: CASSASRVVTEAFF. The sequence in DNA is TGTGCCAGCAGCGCATCCAGGGTAGTCACTGAAGCTTTCTTT. The CDR3, completed at both ends by the reference TRBV7-2 and TRBJ1-1 genes, gives the full variable domain GAGVSQSPSNKVTEKGKDVELRCDPISGHTALYWYRQSLGQGLEFLIYFQGNSAPDKSGLPSDRFSAERTGGSVSTLTIQRTQQEDSAVYLCASSASRVVTEAFFGQGTRLTVV.